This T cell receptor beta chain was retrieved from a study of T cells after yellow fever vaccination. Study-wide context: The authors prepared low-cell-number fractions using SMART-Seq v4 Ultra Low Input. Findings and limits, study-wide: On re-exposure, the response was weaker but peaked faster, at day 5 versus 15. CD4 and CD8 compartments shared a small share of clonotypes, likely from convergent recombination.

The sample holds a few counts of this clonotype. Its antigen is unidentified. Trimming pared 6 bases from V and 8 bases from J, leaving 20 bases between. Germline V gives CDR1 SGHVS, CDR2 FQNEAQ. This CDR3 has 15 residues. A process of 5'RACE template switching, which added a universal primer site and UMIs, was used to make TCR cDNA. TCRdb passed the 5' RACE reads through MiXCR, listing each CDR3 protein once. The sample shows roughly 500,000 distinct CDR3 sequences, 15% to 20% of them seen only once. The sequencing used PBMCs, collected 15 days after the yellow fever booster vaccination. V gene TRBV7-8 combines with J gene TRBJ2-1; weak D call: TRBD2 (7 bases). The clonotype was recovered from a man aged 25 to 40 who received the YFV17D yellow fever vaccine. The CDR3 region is CASRFRWEGDYEQFF. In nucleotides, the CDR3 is TGTGCCAGCAGGTTCCGGTGGGAGGGGGACTATGAGCAGTTCTTC.